The clone carrying this T cell receptor beta chain was observed once. TCRdb keeps only in-frame clones here, not all; method: immunoSEQ multiplex PCR. This sample has approximately 380,000 clones; 80% to 95% occur once, and the top ten carry about 0.86%. The source of the sample is a study of blood T cell repertoires in COVID-19. About the study: PBMCs, B-cell-depleted T cells, or T cells were the source of the cDNA or gDNA that made up the material.

V was shortened by 4 bases and J by 5 bases, with 17 bases between the two germline ends. The germline V gene encodes CDR1 SGHTA and CDR2 FQGNSA. The CDR3 extends over 16 amino acids. The material sequenced was PBMCs or T cells enriched from blood (not recorded which). This sequence joins TRBV7-2 and TRBJ2-2, with D maybe TRBD2 (6 bases). This clonotype was sampled from a middle-aged woman who had been exposed to COVID-19. This chain's CDR3 is CASSYRPSDTTGELFF. DNA for the CDR3: TGTGCCAGCAGCTACCGCCCTAGCGATACAACCGGGGAGCTGTTTTTT.